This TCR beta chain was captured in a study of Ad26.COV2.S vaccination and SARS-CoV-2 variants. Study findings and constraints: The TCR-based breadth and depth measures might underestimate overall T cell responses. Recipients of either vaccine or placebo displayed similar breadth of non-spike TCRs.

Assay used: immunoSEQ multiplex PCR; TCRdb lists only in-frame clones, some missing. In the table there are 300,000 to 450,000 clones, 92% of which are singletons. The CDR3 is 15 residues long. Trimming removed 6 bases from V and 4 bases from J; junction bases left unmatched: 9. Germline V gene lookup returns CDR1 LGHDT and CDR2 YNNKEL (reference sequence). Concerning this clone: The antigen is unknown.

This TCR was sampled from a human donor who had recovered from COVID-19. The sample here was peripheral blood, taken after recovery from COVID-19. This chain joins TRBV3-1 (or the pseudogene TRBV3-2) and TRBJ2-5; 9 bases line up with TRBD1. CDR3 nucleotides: TGTGCCAGCAGACTTTCCGGGACAGGGAGAGAGACCCAGTACTTC. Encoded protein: CASRLSGTGRETQYF.